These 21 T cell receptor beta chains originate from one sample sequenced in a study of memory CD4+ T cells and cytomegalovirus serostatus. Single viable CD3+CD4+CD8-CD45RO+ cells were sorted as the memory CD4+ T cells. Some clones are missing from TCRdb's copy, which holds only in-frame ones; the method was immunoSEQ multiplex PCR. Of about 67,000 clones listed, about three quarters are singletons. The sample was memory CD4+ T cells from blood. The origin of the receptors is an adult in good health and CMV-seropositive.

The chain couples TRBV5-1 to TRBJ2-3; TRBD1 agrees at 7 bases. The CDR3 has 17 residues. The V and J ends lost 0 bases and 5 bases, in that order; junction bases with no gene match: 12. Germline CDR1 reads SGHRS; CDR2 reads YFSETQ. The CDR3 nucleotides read TGCGCCAGCAGCTTGGAGGGGCGGCAGGGGGTTGGAGATACGCAGTATTTT. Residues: CASSLEGRQGVGDTQYF.

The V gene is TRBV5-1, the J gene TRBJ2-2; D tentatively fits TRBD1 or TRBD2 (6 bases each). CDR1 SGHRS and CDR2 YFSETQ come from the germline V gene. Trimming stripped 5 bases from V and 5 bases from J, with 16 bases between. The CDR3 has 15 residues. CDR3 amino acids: CASSIGSGATGELFF. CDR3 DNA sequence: TGCGCCAGCAGTATTGGATCGGGGGCAACCGGGGAGCTGTTTTTT.

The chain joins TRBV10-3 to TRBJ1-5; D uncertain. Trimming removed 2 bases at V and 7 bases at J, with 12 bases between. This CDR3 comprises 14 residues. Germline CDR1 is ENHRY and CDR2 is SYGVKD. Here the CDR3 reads CAISEGSEGQPQHF. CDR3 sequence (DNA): TGTGCCATCAGTGAGGGGAGTGAGGGCCAGCCCCAGCATTTT.

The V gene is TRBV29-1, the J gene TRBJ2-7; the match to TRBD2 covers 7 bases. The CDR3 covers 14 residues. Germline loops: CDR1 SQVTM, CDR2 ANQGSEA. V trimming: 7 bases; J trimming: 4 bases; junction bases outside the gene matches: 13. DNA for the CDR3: TGCAGCGCTGGTGGGGGAAGGGGAGGGTACGAGCAGTACTTC. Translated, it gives CSAGGGRGGYEQYF.

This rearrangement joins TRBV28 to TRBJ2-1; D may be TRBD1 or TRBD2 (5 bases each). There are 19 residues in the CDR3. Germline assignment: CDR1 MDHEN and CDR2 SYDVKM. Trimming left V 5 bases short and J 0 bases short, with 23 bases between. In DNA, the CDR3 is TGTGCCAGCAGTCCCTCGTGGGCAGGGACCCTTAGCTCCTACAATGAGCAGTTCTTC. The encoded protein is CASSPSWAGTLSSYNEQFF. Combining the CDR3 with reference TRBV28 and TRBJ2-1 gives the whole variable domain DVKVTQSSRYLVKRTGEKVFLECVQDMDHENMFWYRQDPGLGLRLIYFSYDVKMKEKGDIPEGYSVSREKKERFSLILESASTNQTSMYLCASSPSWAGTLSSYNEQFFGPGTRLTVL.

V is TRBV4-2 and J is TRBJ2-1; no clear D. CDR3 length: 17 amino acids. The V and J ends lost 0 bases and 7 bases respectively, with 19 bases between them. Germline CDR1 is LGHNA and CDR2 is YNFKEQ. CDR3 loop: CASSQDGVGTFGNEQFF. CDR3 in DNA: TGTGCCAGCAGCCAAGATGGTGTAGGAACCTTTGGGAATGAGCAGTTCTTC.

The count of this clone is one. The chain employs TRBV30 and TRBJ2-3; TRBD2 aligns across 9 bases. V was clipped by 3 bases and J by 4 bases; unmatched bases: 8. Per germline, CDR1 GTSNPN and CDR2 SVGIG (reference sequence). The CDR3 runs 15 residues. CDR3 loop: CAWRLAGPTPDTQYF. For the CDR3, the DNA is TGTGCCTGGAGGCTAGCGGGACCCACCCCAGATACGCAGTATTTT.

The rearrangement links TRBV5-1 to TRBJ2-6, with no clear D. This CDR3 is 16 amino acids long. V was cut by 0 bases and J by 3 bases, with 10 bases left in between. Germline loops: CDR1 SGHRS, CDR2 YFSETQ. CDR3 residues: CASSLEPLFGANVLTF. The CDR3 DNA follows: TGCGCCAGCAGCTTGGAACCGCTCTTTGGGGCCAACGTCCTGACTTTC.

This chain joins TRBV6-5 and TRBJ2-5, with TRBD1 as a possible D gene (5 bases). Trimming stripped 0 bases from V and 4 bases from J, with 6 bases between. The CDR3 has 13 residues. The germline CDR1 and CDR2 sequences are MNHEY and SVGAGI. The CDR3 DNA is TGTGCCAGCAGTTACTCAGGGGCAGAGACCCAGTACTTC. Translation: CASSYSGAETQYF.

Here the CDR3 reads CAWSVSVGGELFF. In DNA form, the CDR3 reads TGTGCCTGGAGTGTCAGCGTAGGCGGGGAGCTGTTTTTT. The chain carries TRBV30 and TRBJ2-2; D unresolved. This CDR3 has 13 residues. V was clipped by 0 bases and J by 7 bases, with 9 bases between them. CDR1 GTSNPN and CDR2 SVGIG come from the germline V gene (reference sequence).

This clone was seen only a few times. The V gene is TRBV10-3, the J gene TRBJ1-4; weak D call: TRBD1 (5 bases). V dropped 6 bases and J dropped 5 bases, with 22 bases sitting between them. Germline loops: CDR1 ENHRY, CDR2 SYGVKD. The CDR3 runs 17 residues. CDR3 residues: CAISSDNSKDANEKLFF. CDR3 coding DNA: TGTGCCATCAGCTCGGACAATTCAAAGGACGCCAATGAAAAACTGTTTTTT.

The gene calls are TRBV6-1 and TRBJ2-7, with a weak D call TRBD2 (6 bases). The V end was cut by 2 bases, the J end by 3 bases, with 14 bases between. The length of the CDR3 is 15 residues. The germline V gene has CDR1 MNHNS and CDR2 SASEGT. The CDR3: CASSEIGDSFYEQYF. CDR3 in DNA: TGTGCCAGCAGTGAAATCGGGGACTCCTTCTACGAGCAGTACTTC.

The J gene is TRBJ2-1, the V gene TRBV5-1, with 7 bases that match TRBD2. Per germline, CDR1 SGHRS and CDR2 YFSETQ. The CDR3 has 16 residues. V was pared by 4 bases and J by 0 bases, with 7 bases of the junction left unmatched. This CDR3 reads CASSGAGRSSYNEQFF. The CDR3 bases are TGCGCCAGCAGCGGAGCGGGAAGGAGCTCCTACAATGAGCAGTTCTTC.

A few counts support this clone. DNA for the CDR3: TGTGCCAGCAGTACCGGGACAGCAAATTCACCCCTCCACTTT. It yields the protein CASSTGTANSPLHF. V and J are TRBV6-4 and TRBJ1-6, with 7 nucleotides matching TRBD1. CDR3 size: 14 residues. CDR1 MRHNA and CDR2 SNTAGT come from the germline V gene. V shed 5 bases and J 7 bases; nucleotides not matched to a gene: 5.

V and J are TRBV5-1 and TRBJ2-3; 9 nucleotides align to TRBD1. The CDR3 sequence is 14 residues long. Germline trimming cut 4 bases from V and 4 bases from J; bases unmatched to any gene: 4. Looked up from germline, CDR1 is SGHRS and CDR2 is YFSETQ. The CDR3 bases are TGCGCCAGCAGCGATACAGGGGGCTCAGATACGCAGTATTTT. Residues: CASSDTGGSDTQYF. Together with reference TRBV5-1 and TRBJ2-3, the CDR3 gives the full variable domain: KAGVTQTPRYLIKTRGQQVTLSCSPISGHRSVSWYQQTPGQGLQFLFEYFSETQRNKGNFPGRFSGRQFSNSRSEMNVSTLELGDSALYLCASSDTGGSDTQYFGPGTRLTVL.

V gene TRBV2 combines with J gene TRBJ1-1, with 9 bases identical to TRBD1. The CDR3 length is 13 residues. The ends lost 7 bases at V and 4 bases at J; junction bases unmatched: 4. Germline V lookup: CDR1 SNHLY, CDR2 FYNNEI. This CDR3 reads CASIQGASTEAFF. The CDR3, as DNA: TGTGCCAGCATACAGGGGGCTTCCACTGAAGCTTTCTTT.

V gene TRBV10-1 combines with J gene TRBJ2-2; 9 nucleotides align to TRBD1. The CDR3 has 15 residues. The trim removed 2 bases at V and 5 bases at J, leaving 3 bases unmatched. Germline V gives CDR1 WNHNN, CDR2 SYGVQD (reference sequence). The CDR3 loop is CASSEGDRVTGELFF. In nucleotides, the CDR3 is TGCGCCAGCAGTGAGGGGGACAGGGTAACCGGGGAGCTGTTTTTT.

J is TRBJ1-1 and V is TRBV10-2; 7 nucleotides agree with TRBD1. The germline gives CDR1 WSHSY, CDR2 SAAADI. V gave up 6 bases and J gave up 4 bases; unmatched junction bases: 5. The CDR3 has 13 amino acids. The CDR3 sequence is CASRNRGGTEAFF. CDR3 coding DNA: TGCGCCAGCAGAAACAGGGGAGGCACTGAAGCTTTCTTT.

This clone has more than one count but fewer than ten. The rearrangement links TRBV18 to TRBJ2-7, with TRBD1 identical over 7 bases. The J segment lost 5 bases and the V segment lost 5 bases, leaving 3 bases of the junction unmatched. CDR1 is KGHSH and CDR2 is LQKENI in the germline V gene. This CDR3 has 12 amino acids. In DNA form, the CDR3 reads TGTGCCAGCTCATCCACAGGGGACGAGCAGTACTTC. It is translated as CASSSTGDEQYF. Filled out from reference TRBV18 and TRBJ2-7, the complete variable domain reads NAGVMQNPRHLVRRRGQEARLRCSPMKGHSHVYWYRQLPEEGLKFMVYLQKENIIDESGMPKERFSAEFPKEGPSILRIQQVVRGDSAAYFCASSSTGDEQYFGPGTRLTVT.

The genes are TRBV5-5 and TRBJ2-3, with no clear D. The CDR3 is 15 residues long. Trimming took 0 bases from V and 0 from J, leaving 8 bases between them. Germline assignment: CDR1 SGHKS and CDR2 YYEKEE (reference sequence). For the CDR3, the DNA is TGTGCCAGCAGCTTGGGGCCGGCTAGCACAGATACGCAGTATTTT. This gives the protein CASSLGPASTDTQYF.

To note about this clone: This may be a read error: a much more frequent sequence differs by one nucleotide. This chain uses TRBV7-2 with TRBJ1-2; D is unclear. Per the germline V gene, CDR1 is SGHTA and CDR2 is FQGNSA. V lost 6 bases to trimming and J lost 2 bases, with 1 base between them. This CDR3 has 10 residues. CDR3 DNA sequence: TGTGCCAGCAGGAACTATGGCTACACCTTC. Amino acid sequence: CASRNYGYTF.